Detailed here is one TCR beta chain. The sample comes from a study of blood T cells in healthy people across ages. The CDR3 runs 15 residues. V trimming: 7 bases; J trimming: 4 bases; junction bases outside the gene matches: 11. Per germline, CDR1 SNHLY and CDR2 FYNNEI. Sample donors were healthy Caucasian individuals that came from Russia, aged roughly 6 to 95. Using a J-beta primer mix together with a sample-barcoded 5' primer, a second PCR was run for about 6 to 12 cycles. TCRdb re-called the 5' RACE reads with MiXCR, one entry per CDR3 protein. The data contain about 730,000 distinct CDR3 sequences, 43% of them singletons.

This chain links TRBV2 with TRBJ2-3; 7 bases are a match to TRBD2. Specimen: blood. The TCR originated in a woman aged 60-75 years in good health. CDR3 amino acids: CASIWGGTVSDTQYF. The CDR3, as DNA: TGTGCCAGCATCTGGGGAGGGACGGTTTCAGATACGCAGTATTTT.